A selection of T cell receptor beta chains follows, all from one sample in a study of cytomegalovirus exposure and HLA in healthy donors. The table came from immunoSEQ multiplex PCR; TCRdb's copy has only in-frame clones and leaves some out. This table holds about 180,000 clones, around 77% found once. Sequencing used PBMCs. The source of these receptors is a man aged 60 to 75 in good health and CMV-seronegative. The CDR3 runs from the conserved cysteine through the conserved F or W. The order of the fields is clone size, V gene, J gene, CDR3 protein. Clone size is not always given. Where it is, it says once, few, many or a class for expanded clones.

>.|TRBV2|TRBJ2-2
CASTLGLAGYTGELFF
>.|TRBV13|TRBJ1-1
CASSFGRDTEAFF
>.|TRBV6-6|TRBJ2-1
CASSPVTGRYEQFF
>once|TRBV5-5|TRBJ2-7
CASSATGGISEQYF
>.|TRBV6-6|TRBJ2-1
CASSYSAGLGSNEQFF
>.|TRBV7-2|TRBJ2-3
CASSLDSVDTQYF
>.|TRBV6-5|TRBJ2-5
CASTIGRAGGETQYF
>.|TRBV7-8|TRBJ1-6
CASSLAYRGDSPLHF
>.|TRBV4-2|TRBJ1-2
CASSQTGINGYTF
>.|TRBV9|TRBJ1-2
CASSATTVSNYGYTF
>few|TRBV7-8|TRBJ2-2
CASSLAGGGSPTGELFF
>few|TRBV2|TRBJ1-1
CASSYQFNRGFTEAFF
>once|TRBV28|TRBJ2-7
CASSSRTSVTLGQYF
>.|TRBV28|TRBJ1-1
CASVSGTQNTEAFF
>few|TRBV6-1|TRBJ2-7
CASSDTRGAYEQYF
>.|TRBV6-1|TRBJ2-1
CASSGSRTGERVTSYNEQFF
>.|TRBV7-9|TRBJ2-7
CASEGQVEYEQYF
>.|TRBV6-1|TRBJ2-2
CASSASGGRTGELFF
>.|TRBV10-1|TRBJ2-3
CASSEGTSTDTQYF
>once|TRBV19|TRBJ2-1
CASSRNPGQGSNEQFF
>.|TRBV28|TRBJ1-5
CASREQGLSNQPQHF
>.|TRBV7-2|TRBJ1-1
CASSSTGQNGRAFF
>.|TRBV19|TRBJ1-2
CASSGPGRSNYGYTF
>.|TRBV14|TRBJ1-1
CASSLDSYPPEAFF
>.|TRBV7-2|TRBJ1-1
CASSIGAYTEAFF
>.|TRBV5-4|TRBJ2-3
CASSLGLSTDTQYF
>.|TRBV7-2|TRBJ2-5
CASSPLAGVETQYF
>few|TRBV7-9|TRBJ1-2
CASSASGTGTGYTF
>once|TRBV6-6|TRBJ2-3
CASSFRGTDTQYF
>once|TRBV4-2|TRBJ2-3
CASSQTPDRRTDTQYF
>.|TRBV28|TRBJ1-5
CANQGNSNQPQHF
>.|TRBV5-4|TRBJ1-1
CASRDRGRTEAFF
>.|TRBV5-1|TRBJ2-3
CASSGQPTDTQYF
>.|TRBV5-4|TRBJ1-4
CATNAGTGVGTTNEKLFF
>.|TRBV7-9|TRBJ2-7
CASSSGTANTYEQYF
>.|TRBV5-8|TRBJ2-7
CASSLDRGSMGEQYF
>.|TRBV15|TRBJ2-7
CATSRDRDRGVWQYF
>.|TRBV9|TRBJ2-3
CASSAGTDTQYF
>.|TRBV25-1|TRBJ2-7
CASSTHGLEQYF
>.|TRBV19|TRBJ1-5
CASSIKDSFNQPQHF
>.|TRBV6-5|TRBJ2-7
CASSLGLAYEQYF
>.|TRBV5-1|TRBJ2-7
CASSLTQGGYEQYF
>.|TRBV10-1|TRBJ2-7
CASSSDQLNSYEQYF
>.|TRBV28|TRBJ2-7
CASSPTYEQYF